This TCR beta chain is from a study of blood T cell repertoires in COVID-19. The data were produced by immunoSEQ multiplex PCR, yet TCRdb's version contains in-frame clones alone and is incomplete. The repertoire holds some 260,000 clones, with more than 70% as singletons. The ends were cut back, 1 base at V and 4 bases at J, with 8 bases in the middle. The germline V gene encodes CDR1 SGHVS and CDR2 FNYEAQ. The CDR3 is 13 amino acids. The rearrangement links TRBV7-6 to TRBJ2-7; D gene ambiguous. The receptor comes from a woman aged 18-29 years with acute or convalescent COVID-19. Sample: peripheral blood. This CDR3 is CASSLDSEYEQYF. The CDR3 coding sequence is TGTGCCAGCAGCTTAGATTCAGAATACGAGCAGTACTTC.